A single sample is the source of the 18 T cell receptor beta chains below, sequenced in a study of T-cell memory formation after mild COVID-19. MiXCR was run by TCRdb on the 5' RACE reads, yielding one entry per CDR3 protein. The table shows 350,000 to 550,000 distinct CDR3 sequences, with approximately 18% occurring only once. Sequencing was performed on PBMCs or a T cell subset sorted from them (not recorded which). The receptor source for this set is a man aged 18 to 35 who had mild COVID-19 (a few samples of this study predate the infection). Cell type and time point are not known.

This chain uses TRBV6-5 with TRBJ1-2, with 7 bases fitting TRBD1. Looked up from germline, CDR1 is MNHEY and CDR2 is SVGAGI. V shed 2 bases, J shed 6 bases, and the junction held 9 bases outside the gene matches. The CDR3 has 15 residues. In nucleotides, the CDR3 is TGTGCCAGCAGTTACAGACAGGGATCTTTGGATGGCTACACCTTC. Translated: CASSYRQGSLDGYTF.

This CDR3 reads CASSLWADPNEQFF. The DNA of the CDR3 is TGTGCCAGCAGTTTATGGGCGGACCCCAATGAGCAGTTCTTC. The chain has TRBV27 and TRBJ2-1; D unresolved. This CDR3 spans 14 amino acids. The V gene's germline CDR1 is MNHEY and CDR2 SMNVEV (reference sequence). V shed 1 base and J shed 6 bases, with 10 bases lying between them.

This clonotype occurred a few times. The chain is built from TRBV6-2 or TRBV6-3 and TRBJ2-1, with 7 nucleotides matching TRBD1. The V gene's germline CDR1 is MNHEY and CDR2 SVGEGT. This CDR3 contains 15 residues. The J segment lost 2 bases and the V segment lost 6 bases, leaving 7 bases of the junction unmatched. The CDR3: CASRTDRETYNEQFF. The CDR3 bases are TGTGCCAGCAGGACTGACAGGGAGACCTACAATGAGCAGTTCTTC.

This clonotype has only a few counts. The CDR3 region is CSVGSHGPYNEQFF. Here the CDR3 DNA reads TGCAGCGTTGGCAGCCACGGTCCCTACAATGAGCAGTTCTTC. This rearrangement joins TRBV29-1 to TRBJ2-1, with D uncertain. CDR3 length equals 14 residues. Germline CDR1 reads SQVTM; CDR2 reads ANQGSEA. V gave up 4 bases and J gave up 2 bases, with 12 bases separating them.

The CDR3 DNA reads as TGTGCCAGCAGCCGAACTGGTGGGGCCACTGAAGCTTTCTTT. Translated, it gives CASSRTGGATEAFF. The V gene is TRBV6-6, the J gene TRBJ1-1, with D perhaps TRBD1 (5 bases). The CDR3 length is 14 residues. V was cut by 6 bases and J by 4 bases, with 15 bases left in between. Germline assignment: CDR1 MNHNY and CDR2 SVGAGI (reference sequence).

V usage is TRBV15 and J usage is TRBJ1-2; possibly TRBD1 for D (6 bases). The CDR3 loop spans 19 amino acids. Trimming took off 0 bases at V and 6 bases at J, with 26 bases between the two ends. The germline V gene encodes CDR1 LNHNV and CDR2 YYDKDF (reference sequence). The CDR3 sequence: CATSRDWGARVSRRDGYTF. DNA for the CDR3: TGTGCCACCAGCAGAGATTGGGGGGCCCGTGTTTCTCGACGGGATGGCTACACCTTC.

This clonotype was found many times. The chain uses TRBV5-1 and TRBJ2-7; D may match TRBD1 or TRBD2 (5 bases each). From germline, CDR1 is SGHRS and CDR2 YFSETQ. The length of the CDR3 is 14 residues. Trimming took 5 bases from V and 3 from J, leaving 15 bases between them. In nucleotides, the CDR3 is TGCGCCAGCAGAAGGGACGAGGGTTTCTACGAGCAGTACTTC. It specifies CASRRDEGFYEQYF.

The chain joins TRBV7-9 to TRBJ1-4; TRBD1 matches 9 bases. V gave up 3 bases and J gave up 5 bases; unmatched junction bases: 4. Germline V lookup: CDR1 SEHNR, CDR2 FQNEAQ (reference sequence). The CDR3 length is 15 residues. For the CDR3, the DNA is TGTGCCAGCAGCTTGGGACAGGGCCAAAATGAAAAACTGTTTTTT. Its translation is CASSLGQGQNEKLFF.

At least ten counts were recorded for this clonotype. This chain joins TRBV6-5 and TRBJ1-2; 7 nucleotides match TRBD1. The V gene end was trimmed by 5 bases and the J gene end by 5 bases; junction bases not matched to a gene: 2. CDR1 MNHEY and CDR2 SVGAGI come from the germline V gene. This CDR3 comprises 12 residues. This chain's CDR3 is CASSRQGYGYTF. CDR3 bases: TGTGCCAGCAGTCGACAGGGATATGGCTACACCTTC.

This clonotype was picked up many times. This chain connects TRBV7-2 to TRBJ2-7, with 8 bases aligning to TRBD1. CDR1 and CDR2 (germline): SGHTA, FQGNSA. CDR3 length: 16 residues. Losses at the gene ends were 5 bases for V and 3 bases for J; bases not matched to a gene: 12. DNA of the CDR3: TGTGCCAGCAGCGAAAATCTCGGACAGGGAGTCTACGAGCAGTACTTC. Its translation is CASSENLGQGVYEQYF.

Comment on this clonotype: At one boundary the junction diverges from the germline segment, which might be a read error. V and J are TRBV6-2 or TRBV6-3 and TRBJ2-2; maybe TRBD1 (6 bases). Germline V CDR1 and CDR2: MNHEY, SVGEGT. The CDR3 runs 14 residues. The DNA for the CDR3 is TGTGCCAGCAATGGACAGCCTAACACAGGGGAGCTGTTTTTT. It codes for CASNGQPNTGELFF.

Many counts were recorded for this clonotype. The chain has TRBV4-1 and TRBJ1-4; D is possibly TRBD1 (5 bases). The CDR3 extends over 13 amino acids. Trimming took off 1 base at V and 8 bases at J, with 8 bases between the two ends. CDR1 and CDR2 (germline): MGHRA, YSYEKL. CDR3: CASSQVAGEKLFF. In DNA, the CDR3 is TGCGCCAGCAGCCAAGTGGCAGGGGAAAAACTGTTTTTT.

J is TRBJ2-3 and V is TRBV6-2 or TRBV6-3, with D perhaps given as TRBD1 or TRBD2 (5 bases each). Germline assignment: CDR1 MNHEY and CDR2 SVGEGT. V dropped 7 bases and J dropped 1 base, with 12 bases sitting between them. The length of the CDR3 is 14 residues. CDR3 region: CASTRGSRTDTQYF. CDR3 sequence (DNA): TGTGCCAGCACCCGGGGCTCCCGCACAGATACGCAGTATTTT.

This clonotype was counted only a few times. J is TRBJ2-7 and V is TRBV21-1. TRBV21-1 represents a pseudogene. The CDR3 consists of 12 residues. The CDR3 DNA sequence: TGTGCCAGCATCCGGACCGGCCACGAGCAGTACTTC. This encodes CASIRTGHEQYF.

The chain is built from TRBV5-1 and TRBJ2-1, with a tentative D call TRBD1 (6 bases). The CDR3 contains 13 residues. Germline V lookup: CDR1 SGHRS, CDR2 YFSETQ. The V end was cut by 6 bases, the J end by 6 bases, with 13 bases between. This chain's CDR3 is CASTPPGVNEQFF. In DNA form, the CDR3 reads TGCGCCAGCACCCCGCCAGGGGTCAATGAGCAGTTCTTC.

CDR3 in DNA: TGTGCCAGCAAAGGACTAGCGGGGGCCCAAAGCTCCTACAATGAGCAGTTCTTC. This sequence encodes CASKGLAGAQSSYNEQFF. The chain has TRBV7-2 and TRBJ2-1, with 13 bases identical to TRBD2. The germline V gene encodes CDR1 SGHTA and CDR2 FQGNSA. The CDR3 is 18 residues long. The J segment lost 0 bases and the V segment lost 7 bases, leaving 9 bases of the junction unmatched.

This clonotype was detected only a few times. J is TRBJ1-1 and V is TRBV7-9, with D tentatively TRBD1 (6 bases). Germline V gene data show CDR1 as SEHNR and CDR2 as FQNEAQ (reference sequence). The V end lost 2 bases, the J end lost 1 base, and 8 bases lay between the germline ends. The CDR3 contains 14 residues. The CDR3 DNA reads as TGTGCCAGCAGCTTAACGGGACAGAACACTGAAGCTTTCTTT. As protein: CASSLTGQNTEAFF.

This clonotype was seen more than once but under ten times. The CDR3 is CASSFLWRGGLGTQYF. CDR3 nucleotides: TGTGCCAGCAGCTTCCTCTGGCGGGGGGGCTTAGGGACCCAGTACTTC. This sequence joins TRBV7-8 and TRBJ2-5; 9 nucleotides align to TRBD2. CDR1 is SGHVS, CDR2 FQNEAQ, per germline. Germline trimming cut 3 bases from V and 7 bases from J; bases unmatched to any gene: 12. The CDR3 extends over 16 amino acids.